The 16 T cell receptor beta chains reported below all come from one sample, sequenced in a study of metastatic and nonmetastatic thyroid tumors (dated by TCRdb to 2018 to 2020). No patient had received any treatment before thyroid surgery. The library was prepared using PCR. The sample was run on an Illumina HiSeq 4000. The public reads were quality trimmed at Q25 with fastp and then assembled into clones with MiXCR by TCRdb, keeping productive beta chains. The sample table records under 25,000 clones; over 20% of these occur just once. Roughly 8% of the sample is in the top ten clones. Sequences were obtained from adjacent normal tissue. The receptors originated from a female donor with papillary thyroid cancer or a benign thyroid nodule (not recorded which). Some clones in this sample may be carry-over from other donors' samples.

Ten or more counts support this clone. The chain couples TRBV9 to TRBJ1-1; 7 bases agree with TRBD1. Germline CDR1 reads SGDLS; CDR2 reads YYNGEE. The CDR3 has 15 residues. V gave up 4 bases and J gave up 4 bases; unmatched junction bases: 10. For the CDR3, the DNA is TGTGCCAGCAGCCAAGAAACAGGGGCGGGCACTGAAGCTTTCTTT. This encodes CASSQETGAGTEAFF.

This clone was observed a handful of times. V gene TRBV2 combines with J gene TRBJ2-7, with D perhaps matching TRBD2 (6 bases). This CDR3 region has 15 residues. V was shortened by 3 bases and J by 2 bases, with 14 bases between the two germline ends. The germline CDR1 and CDR2 sequences are SNHLY and FYNNEI. The CDR3: CASSDDSGSAYEQYF. DNA for the CDR3: TGTGCCAGCAGTGACGATAGCGGTTCAGCCTACGAGCAGTACTTC.

In this sample, this clone turned up a few times. An end of the junction differs from the germline gene, which may be a read error. This chain connects TRBV6-4 to TRBJ2-3; D gene uncertain. CDR1 is MRHNA and CDR2 is SNTAGT in the germline V gene. The CDR3 spans 14 residues. CDR3 amino acids: CASSFGRFTDTQYF. The CDR3 DNA sequence: TGTGCCAGCAGTTTTGGCCGGTTCACAGATACACAGTATTTT.

This clone is deemed medium-sized. The chain couples TRBV6-1 to TRBJ1-3, with 8 bases aligning to TRBD1. The ends lost 6 bases at V and 1 base at J; junction bases unmatched: 11. The CDR3 spans 17 residues. CDR1 is MNHNS and CDR2 is SASEGT in the germline V gene. The CDR3 protein is CASSRIDRGYSGNTIYF. The CDR3, as DNA: TGTGCCAGCAGCCGAATCGACAGGGGATATTCTGGAAACACCATATATTTT.

The chain uses TRBV11-1 and TRBJ1-3; TRBD1 matches 8 bases. The CDR3 spans 16 residues. CDR1 is SGHAT and CDR2 is FQDESV in the germline V gene (reference sequence). The ends lost 2 bases at V and 3 bases at J; junction bases unmatched: 6. The CDR3 here is CASSLRRQGFGNTIYF. The CDR3 DNA sequence: TGTGCCAGCAGCTTACGCAGACAGGGGTTTGGAAACACCATATATTTT.

This clone was recorded many times. The chain recombines TRBV28 with TRBJ1-2, with 9 bases identical to TRBD1. The CDR3 is 15 residues long. The ends lost 5 bases at V and 4 bases at J; junction bases unmatched: 8. CDR1 and CDR2 (germline): MDHEN, SYDVKM. In DNA form, the CDR3 reads TGTGCCAGCAGTCCCGGACAGGGGATGTTCTATGGCTACACCTTC. It codes for CASSPGQGMFYGYTF.

The CDR3 loop reads CASSHSSGSEQYF. CDR3 DNA sequence: TGTGCCAGCAGTCACAGTAGCGGGAGCGAGCAGTACTTC. The chain combines TRBV7-9 with TRBJ2-7; 9 positions match TRBD2. CDR1 SEHNR and CDR2 FQNEAQ come from the germline V gene (reference sequence). CDR3 size: 13 residues. The V gene end was trimmed by 6 bases and the J gene end by 6 bases; junction bases not matched to a gene: 6.

This clone came up many times. V usage is TRBV10-3 and J usage is TRBJ2-5, with a tentative D call TRBD1 (5 bases). Germline V gives CDR1 ENHRY, CDR2 SYGVKD. The CDR3 consists of 13 residues. Trimming took 6 bases from V and 1 from J, leaving 9 bases between them. The CDR3 coding sequence is TGTGCCATCAGGGGCGACAGCCAAGAGACCCAGTACTTC. Its translation: CAIRGDSQETQYF.

The CDR3 sequence: CASSLPRKNTEAFF. The CDR3 nucleotides are TGTGCCAGCAGCTTACCCAGAAAGAACACTGAAGCTTTCTTT. The V call is TRBV7-2, the J call TRBJ1-1, with no clear D. There are 14 residues in the CDR3. V was shortened by 2 bases and J by 1 base, with 8 bases between the two germline ends. Germline V CDR1 and CDR2: SGHTA, FQGNSA.

The chain recombines TRBV7-2 with TRBJ1-1; 8 bases align to TRBD1. J was trimmed by 6 bases and V by 1 base; bases with no gene match: 4. In germline, CDR1 is SGHTA, CDR2 FQGNSA. CDR3 length equals 14 residues. The CDR3 DNA reads as TGTGCCAGCAGCTTAGAGAGGACAGGGCCTGAAGCTTTCTTT. Translating it yields CASSLERTGPEAFF.

The chain's CDR3 is CSASGAGVSTDTQYF. CDR3 in DNA: TGCAGTGCTAGTGGCGCAGGAGTTAGCACAGATACGCAGTATTTT. The chain has TRBV20-1 and TRBJ2-3; D is undetermined. CDR3 length equals 15 residues. Germline lookup yields CDR1 DFQATT and CDR2 SNEGSKA (reference sequence). The germline V and J ends were trimmed by 3 bases and 0 bases, with 13 bases remaining between them.

The V gene is TRBV10-3, the J gene TRBJ2-1, with unresolved D. Germline V gene lookup returns CDR1 ENHRY and CDR2 SYGVKD. The V and J ends lost 6 bases and 6 bases respectively, with 9 bases between them. The CDR3 totals 12 residues. In DNA form, the CDR3 reads TGTGCCATCAGAGGAAGGGCCAATGAGCAGTTCTTC. It translates to CAIRGRANEQFF.

The V call is TRBV6-1, the J call TRBJ1-3, with 7 nucleotides matching TRBD1. The CDR3 is 15 residues long. Germline V lookup: CDR1 MNHNS, CDR2 SASEGT. V shed 3 bases and J 0 bases; nucleotides not matched to a gene: 2. CDR3 in amino acids: CASSDTGASGNTIYF. In DNA, the CDR3 is TGTGCCAGCAGTGATACAGGGGCCTCTGGAAACACCATATATTTT.

By share, this clone counts as medium-sized. V and J are TRBV7-9 and TRBJ1-2, with TRBD1 identical over 9 bases. Germline CDR1 and CDR2: SEHNR and FQNEAQ (reference sequence). This CDR3 comprises 17 residues. With 1 base clipped from V and 6 bases from J, the junction kept 12 bases outside the gene matches. The CDR3 DNA reads TGTGCCAGCAGCTTAGGTGCCTACGGGACAGGGTCGGATGGCTACACCTTC. Amino acids: CASSLGAYGTGSDGYTF.

This clone was seen more than once but under ten times. This chain connects TRBV2 to TRBJ1-5, with TRBD1 identical over 8 bases. CDR3 length: 13 amino acids. Per the germline V gene, CDR1 is SNHLY and CDR2 is FYNNEI. V lost 10 bases, J lost 2 bases, and 4 bases stayed unmatched. The CDR3 DNA sequence: TGTGCCACCAGGGGGCAGGGCAATCAGCCCCAGCATTTT. Translated, it gives CATRGQGNQPQHF.

The table lists this clone with a few counts. The V call is TRBV6-4, the J call TRBJ1-2, with D perhaps matching TRBD1 (5 bases). CDR1 and CDR2 from the germline V gene are MRHNA and SNTAGT. Trimming left V 6 bases short and J 4 bases short, with 12 bases between. This CDR3 has 13 residues. Written as DNA, the CDR3 is TGTGCCAGCAGAACCGGGACGGGCTATGGCTACACCTTC. Its protein product is CASRTGTGYGYTF.